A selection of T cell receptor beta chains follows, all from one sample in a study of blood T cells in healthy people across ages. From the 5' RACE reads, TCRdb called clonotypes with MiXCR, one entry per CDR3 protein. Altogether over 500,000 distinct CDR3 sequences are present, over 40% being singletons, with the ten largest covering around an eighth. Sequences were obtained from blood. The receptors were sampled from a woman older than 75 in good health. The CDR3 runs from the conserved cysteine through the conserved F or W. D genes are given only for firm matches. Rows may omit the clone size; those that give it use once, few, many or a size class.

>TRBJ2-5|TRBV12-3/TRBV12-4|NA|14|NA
TGTGCCATCCCAGGGGGGGACCCACGTGAGACCCAGTACTTC
CAIPGGDPRETQYF
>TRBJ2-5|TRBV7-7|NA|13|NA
TGTGCTAGCAGCGTTTCCATCCAAGAGACCCAGTACTTC
CASSVSIQETQYF
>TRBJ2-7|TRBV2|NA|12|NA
TGTGCCAGCAGTATAATAGGATACGAGCAGTACTTC
CASSIIGYEQYF
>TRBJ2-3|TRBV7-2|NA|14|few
TGTGCCAGCAGCTTAGGGTCACAAGGGGATACGCAGTATTTT
CASSLGSQGDTQYF
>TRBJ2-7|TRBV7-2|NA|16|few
TGTGCCAGCAGCGAGACCTCTCTCCCTTGGTCCTACGAGCAGTACTTC
CASSETSLPWSYEQYF
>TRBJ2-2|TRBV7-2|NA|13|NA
TGTGCCAGCAGTCAGCCGAACTTGGGGGAGCTGTTTTTT
CASSQPNLGELFF
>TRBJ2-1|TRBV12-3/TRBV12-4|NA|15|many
TGTGCCAGCAGGCCCGACAAAGGCGGTGCGAATGAGCAGTTCTTC
CASRPDKGGANEQFF
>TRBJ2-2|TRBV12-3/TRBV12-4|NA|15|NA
TGTGCCAGCAGGTGGAGCGGAAGGAACACCGGGGAGCTGTTTTTT
CASRWSGRNTGELFF
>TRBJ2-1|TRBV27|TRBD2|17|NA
TGTGCCAGCTCGAATTGGGCGGGAGGGGGAGGAGACGATGAGCAGTTCTTC
CASSNWAGGGGDDEQFF
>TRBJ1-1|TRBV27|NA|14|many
TGTGCCAGCAGTTCCGTAACCGGGACGGAGGAAGCTTTCTTT
CASSSVTGTEEAFF
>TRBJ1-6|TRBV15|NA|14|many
TGTGCCACCATGGGAACAGGGCCTCGATCACCCCTCCACTTT
CATMGTGPRSPLHF
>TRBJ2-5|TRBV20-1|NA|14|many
TGCAGTGCAAGGCCGGGTGGCAGAGGAGAGACCCAGTACTTC
CSARPGGRGETQYF
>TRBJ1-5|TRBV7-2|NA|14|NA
TGTGCCTGCAACTTCCGACATTCTGATCAGCCCCAGCATTTT
CACNFRHSDQPQHF
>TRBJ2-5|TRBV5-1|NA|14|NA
TGCGCCAGCAGCTCCGGCAGAAACCAAGAGACCCAGTACTTC
CASSSGRNQETQYF
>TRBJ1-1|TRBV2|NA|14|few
TGTGCCAGCAGAAAAGGGGGAACGAACACTGAAGCTTTCTTT
CASRKGGTNTEAFF
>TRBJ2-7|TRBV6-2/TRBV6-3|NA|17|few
TGTGCCAGCAGTTACTCGTCGATAAAACCGGACTACAATGAGCAGTACTTC
CASSYSSIKPDYNEQYF
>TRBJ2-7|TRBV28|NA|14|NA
TGTGCCAGCAGTAAAGGGAATTCCCCCTACGAGCAGTACTTC
CASSKGNSPYEQYF
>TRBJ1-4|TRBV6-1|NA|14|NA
TGTGCCAGCAGTGCTCTCCGGGGGCATGAAAAACTGTTTTTT
CASSALRGHEKLFF
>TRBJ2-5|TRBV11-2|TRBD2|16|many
TGTGCCAGCACCCCGCTCCCGGGACTAGTTGCCGAGACCCAGTACTTC
CASTPLPGLVAETQYF
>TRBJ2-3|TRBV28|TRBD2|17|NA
TGTGCCAGCAATTTACTAGCGGGGGGGATCGGCACAGATACGCAGTATTTT
CASNLLAGGIGTDTQYF
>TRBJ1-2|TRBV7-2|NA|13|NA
TGTGCCAGCAGCTTAGTACAAACCCGAGGCTACACCTTC
CASSLVQTRGYTF
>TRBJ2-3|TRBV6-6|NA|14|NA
TGTGCCAGCAGTTTACATAGAATCGGAGATACGCAGTATTTT
CASSLHRIGDTQYF
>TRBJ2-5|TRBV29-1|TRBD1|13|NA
TGCAGCGTTAAGACAGGGGCTCGAGAGACCCAGTACTTC
CSVKTGARETQYF
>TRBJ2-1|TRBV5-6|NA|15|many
TGTGCCAGCAGCTTGGGCAGCTTACTCATCAATGAGCAGTTCTTC
CASSLGSLLINEQFF
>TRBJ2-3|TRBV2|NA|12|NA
TGTGCCAGCAGTGCGTTCTCAGATACGCAGTATTTT
CASSAFSDTQYF
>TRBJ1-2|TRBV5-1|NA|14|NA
TGCGCCAGCAGCCCCGCCGGAGCGAACTATGGCTACACCTTC
CASSPAGANYGYTF
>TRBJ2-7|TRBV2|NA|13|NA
TGTGCCAGCAGTGGACAGACCCCCTACGAGCAGTACTTC
CASSGQTPYEQYF
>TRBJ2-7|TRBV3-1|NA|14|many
TGTGCCAGCAGCCAAGAAACAGGAAAAGCCGAGCAGTACTTC
CASSQETGKAEQYF
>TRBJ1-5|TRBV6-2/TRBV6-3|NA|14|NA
TGTGCCACCACTAGGGATCCTAGCAATCAGCCCCAGCATTTT
CATTRDPSNQPQHF
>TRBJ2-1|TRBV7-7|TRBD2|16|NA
TGTGCCAGCAGCTTAAGAAGCGGGGGAACCAACAATGAGCAGTTCTTC
CASSLRSGGTNNEQFF
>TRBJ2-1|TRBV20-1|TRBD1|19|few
TGCAGTGCTACCCACGAGGACAGGGGTACAGTTTGGGCCTACAATGAGCAGTTCTTC
CSATHEDRGTVWAYNEQFF